This T cell receptor (beta chain) was found in a study of identical twins. Healthy Caucasians, and only they, were the donors. Addition of a universal primer site occurred through template switching, and cDNA carried unique molecular identifiers. TCRdb re-called the 5' RACE reads with MiXCR, one entry per CDR3 protein. The sample contains 600,000 to 700,000 distinct CDR3 sequences, over 20% of which appear only once. These data were likewise used in another study, on T cells expressing NK-cell markers. That work states: Specificity for HCMV among expanded NKG2C+ T cell clones was not established.

The TCR sequence derives from a young woman in good health. The sequencing input was PBMCs.

CDR3 bases: TGTGCCAGCAGCCCTCGAGATAGCGGACAAATCTCCTACGAGCAGTACTTC. Its translation is CASSPRDSGQISYEQYF. The V and J genes are TRBV7-9 and TRBJ2-7; tentatively, D is TRBD2 (6 bases). The germline V gene has CDR1 SEHNR and CDR2 FQNEAQ (reference sequence). The CDR3 has 17 residues. Trimming shortened V by 5 bases and J by 0 bases, and 20 bases separated the two germline ends.